This T cell receptor (beta chain) originates from a study of cytomegalovirus exposure and HLA in healthy donors. CDR1 MNHEY and CDR2 SVGAGI come from the germline V gene. The CDR3 extends over 14 amino acids. V shed 10 bases, J shed 3 bases, and the junction held 8 bases outside the gene matches. The PCR had 60 Vbeta and 13 Jbeta primers. Clones were read by immunoSEQ multiplex PCR, and TCRdb kept only the in-frame ones, dropping some. The sample yields around 120,000 clones, around three quarters seen once. The sequence was collected from a woman in her 50s in good health and CMV-seronegative. Material: PBMCs. The genes are TRBV6-5 and TRBJ2-4; 8 bases match TRBD2. The CDR3 DNA follows: TGTGCCACTAGATGGGCGGGAGGCAAAAACATTCAGTACTTC. Its protein product is CATRWAGGKNIQYF.